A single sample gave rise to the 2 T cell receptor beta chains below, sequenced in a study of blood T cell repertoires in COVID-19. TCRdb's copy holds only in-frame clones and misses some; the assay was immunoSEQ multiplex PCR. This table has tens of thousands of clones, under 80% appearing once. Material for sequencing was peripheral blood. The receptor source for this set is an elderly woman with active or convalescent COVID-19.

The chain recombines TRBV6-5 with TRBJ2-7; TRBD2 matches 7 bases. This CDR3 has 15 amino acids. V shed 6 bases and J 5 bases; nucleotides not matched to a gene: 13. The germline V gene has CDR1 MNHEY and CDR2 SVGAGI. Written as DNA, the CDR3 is TGTGCCAGCAGCGCAGTGAGGTCGGGACTAAACGAGCAGTACTTC. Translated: CASSAVRSGLNEQYF.

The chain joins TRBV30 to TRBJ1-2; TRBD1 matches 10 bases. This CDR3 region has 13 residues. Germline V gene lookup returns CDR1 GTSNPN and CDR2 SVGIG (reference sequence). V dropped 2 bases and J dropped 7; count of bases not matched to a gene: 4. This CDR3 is CAWSTGQGVGYTF. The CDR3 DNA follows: TGTGCCTGGAGTACAGGACAGGGGGTTGGCTACACCTTC.